A selection of T cell receptor beta chains follows, all from one sample in a study of blood T cell repertoires in COVID-19. Here immunoSEQ multiplex PCR was the method, and the copy in TCRdb shows in-frame clones only, minus some. The sample shows 15,000 or so clones, 80% to 95% of them seen only once. Sequencing was carried out using peripheral blood. These receptors were taken from a human donor with active COVID-19. The donor label of this sample is uncertain. The CDR3 runs from the conserved cysteine through the conserved F or W. The D gene is left open where the match is weak. The size field is filled for only some rows; it gives once, few, many or a size class.

j_call v_call d_call clone_size cdr3_nt cdr3_aa
TRBJ2-7 TRBV20-1 . . TGCAGTGCTTGGTACGCGGGCGAGCAGTACTTC CSAWYAGEQYF
TRBJ1-1 TRBV4-3 . . TGCGCCAGCAGCCAAGGAACAGTGAACACTGAAGCTTTCTTT CASSQGTVNTEAFF
TRBJ2-7 TRBV11-2 TRBD2 . TGTGCCAGCAGCCGAGAACTAGCGGGGGGCGACGAGCAGTACTTC CASSRELAGGDEQYF
TRBJ2-7 TRBV11-2 . . TGTGCCAGCAGCTCCTTGATTAGGAGCTCCTACGAGCAGTACTTC CASSSLIRSSYEQYF
TRBJ2-2 TRBV24-1 TRBD1 . TGTGCCACCACAAGGACAGGGAAGGGCGGGGAGCTGTTTTTT CATTRTGKGGELFF
TRBJ2-7 TRBV10-1 . few TGCGCCAGCAGTGACCGCGACAGCTACGAGCAGTACTTC CASSDRDSYEQYF
TRBJ1-5 TRBV6-5 . . TGTGCCAGCAGTTACTCCACCTTCGGTCAGCCCCAGCATTTT CASSYSTFGQPQHF
TRBJ1-2 TRBV27 . . TGTGCCAGCAGTTTGGGGGGATGGGCTAACTATGGCTACACCTTC CASSLGGWANYGYTF
TRBJ1-5 TRBV29-1 . . TGCGGGGTCGGCAGGGACAATCAGCCCCAGCATTTT CGVGRDNQPQHF
TRBJ2-2 TRBV2 . . TGTGCCAGCAGTGCGGGGAACACCGGGGAGCTGTTTTTT CASSAGNTGELFF
TRBJ1-2 TRBV19 . . TGTGCCAGTAGTATGCGGGGAGACTATGGCTACACCTTC CASSMRGDYGYTF
TRBJ2-7 TRBV4-1 . . TGCGCCAGCAGCCAAGTGGAGACGGGGGTCTACGAGCAGTACTTC CASSQVETGVYEQYF
TRBJ1-6 TRBV7-9 TRBD1 . TGTGCCAGCAGCTTTCCAGGGGGCGATTCACCCCTCCACTTT CASSFPGGDSPLHF
TRBJ2-6 TRBV10-3 TRBD1 . TGTGCCAACAGACAGGGCCTCTCTGGGGCCAACGTCCTGACTTTC CANRQGLSGANVLTF
TRBJ2-3 TRBV6-6 TRBD2 . TGTGCCAGCAGTCGATCACTAGCGGGGGGCCCCGATACGCAGTATTTT CASSRSLAGGPDTQYF
TRBJ1-1 TRBV5-1 . . TGCGCCAGCAGCATGCAGTGGAACACTGAAGCTTTCTTT CASSMQWNTEAFF
TRBJ2-1 TRBV19 . . TGTGCCAGTCCTCCACCCCGCGCCCTGCTCCACTCCTACAATGAGCAGTTCTTC CASPPPRALLHSYNEQFF
TRBJ1-1 TRBV2 . few TGTGCCAGCAGGGGTCGACAGCGGAACACTGAAGCTTTCTTT CASRGRQRNTEAFF
TRBJ2-3 TRBV5-1 TRBD2 . TGCGCCAGCAGCTTGGGAGGTAGCGGGGGGAGTTTGTCAGATACGCAGTATTTT CASSLGGSGGSLSDTQYF
TRBJ2-1 TRBV5-4 TRBD2 . TGTGCCAGCAGCTTGGGACTAGCGGGGGGGGTGTCCTACAATGAGCAGTTCTTC CASSLGLAGGVSYNEQFF
TRBJ2-2 TRBV29-1 . . TGCAGCGCGACTAGAGGAGCCGGGGAGCTGTTTTTT CSATRGAGELFF
TRBJ2-1 TRBV2 TRBD2 . TGTGCCAGCAGTGGCCCCCGGGGCGGGGGGCCCTACAATGAGCAGTTCTTC CASSGPRGGGPYNEQFF
TRBJ2-2 TRBV5-1 . . TGCGCCAGCACCCCAACTAACACCGGGGAGCTGTTTTTT CASTPTNTGELFF
TRBJ2-7 TRBV2 . . TGTGCCAGCAGTGGACAGGCCTACGAGCAGTACTTC CASSGQAYEQYF
TRBJ2-2 TRBV25-1 . once TGTGCCAGCAGTCACCGGGGATACACCGGGGAGCTGTTTTTT CASSHRGYTGELFF
TRBJ2-7 TRBV2 TRBD1 . TGTGCCAGCAGCCTCGGACAGGGGACCTACGAGCAGTACTTC CASSLGQGTYEQYF
TRBJ2-7 TRBV18 TRBD2 . TGTGCCAGCTCCCCTGGGACTAGCGACGAGCAGTACTTC CASSPGTSDEQYF
TRBJ2-7 TRBV7-2 TRBD1 . TGTGCCAGCAGCTTAGCAGGGACAGGGGGGTTTCCATACGAGCAGTACTTC CASSLAGTGGFPYEQYF
TRBJ2-3 TRBV6-2/TRBV6-3 . . TGTGCCAGCAGTCGGGGGGCCCCTCTACCAGATACGCAGTATTTT CASSRGAPLPDTQYF
TRBJ2-1 TRBV19 TRBD2 . TGTGCCACCTCAACGCGGGAGGGCTACAATGAGCAGTTCTTC CATSTREGYNEQFF
TRBJ1-6 TRBV11-2 . . TGTGCCAGCAGCTCGACGGTGGGAGGTAATTCACCCCTCCACTTT CASSSTVGGNSPLHF
TRBJ2-5 TRBV7-9 TRBD2 . TGTGCCAGCAGGTCTCCTCCGGGACTAGGACAAGAGACCCAGTACTTC CASRSPPGLGQETQYF
TRBJ1-2 TRBV2 TRBD1 . TGTGCCGGATGGGACAGCGCAGGAGGCTACACCTTC CAGWDSAGGYTF
TRBJ1-1 TRBV6-2/TRBV6-3 TRBD1 once TGTGCCAGCAGTTACCCCTTCGGACAGGGAGGCAGTTACACTGAAGCTTTCTTT CASSYPFGQGGSYTEAFF
TRBJ2-5 TRBV7-9 TRBD1 . TGTGCCAGCAGCTCGGGACAGGCTATCCAAGAGACCCAGTACTTC CASSSGQAIQETQYF
TRBJ1-5 TRBV12-2 . . TGTGCAAGTCGCTTGTCGGTCCAGGACTATCAGCCCCAGCATTTT CASRLSVQDYQPQHF
TRBJ1-5 TRBV7-2 . . TGTGCCAGCAGCTTGGACTCGACCAGTGTCAATCAGCCCCAGCATTTT CASSLDSTSVNQPQHF
TRBJ1-1 TRBV7-6 . . TGTGCCAGCAGCTTAGGTGGAGGGTTTGATGAAGCTTTCTTT CASSLGGGFDEAFF
TRBJ1-1 TRBV2 . once TGTGCCAGCACTCCACAGGGATGGGCTGAAGCTTTCTTT CASTPQGWAEAFF
TRBJ1-6 TRBV13 . . TGTGCCAGCAGCCCCAACGGATTCAGGGATAATTCACCCCTCCACTTT CASSPNGFRDNSPLHF
TRBJ2-3 TRBV27 . once TGTGCCAGCAGTAATTGGGAGGAAAGCGCAGATACGCAGTATTTT CASSNWEESADTQYF
TRBJ1-5 TRBV2 TRBD1 . TGTGCCAGCAGTCCCGGGACAGGGAGCAATCAGCCCCAGCATTTT CASSPGTGSNQPQHF
TRBJ1-3 TRBV4-1 . few TGCGCCAGCAGCCAAGATATGGGACTTAGGGGCTCTGGAAACACCATATATTTT CASSQDMGLRGSGNTIYF
TRBJ2-1 TRBV10-3 TRBD2 . TGTGCCATCAGTGAGTCCGGGACTAGCGGACATAGCTCCTACAATGAGCAGTTCTTC CAISESGTSGHSSYNEQFF
TRBJ2-1 TRBV5-1 TRBD2 . TGCGCCAGCAGCTTTAGCGGGATAGAGGGTAATGAGCAGTTCTTC CASSFSGIEGNEQFF
TRBJ2-1 TRBV1 . . TGCACCAGCAGCCAAGGATTAGCGGTTCTCTCCTACAATGAGCAGTTCTTC CTSSQGLAVLSYNEQFF
TRBJ2-3 TRBV7-9 TRBD1 . TGTGCCAGCAGCTTAGGGTCAGGGGGAGCAGATACGCAGTATTTT CASSLGSGGADTQYF
TRBJ1-2 TRBV24-1 . once TGTGCCACCAGTGATTCAACAGGAGGCTACACCTTC CATSDSTGGYTF
TRBJ2-7 TRBV11-2 . . TGTGCCAGCAGCTTACGGGGGAACTACGAGCAGTACTTC CASSLRGNYEQYF
TRBJ1-4 TRBV15 TRBD1 . TGTGCCACCAGCAGATACAGGGGAATAATGAACGATAATGAAAAACTGTTTTTT CATSRYRGIMNDNEKLFF
TRBJ2-1 TRBV9 TRBD2 . TGTGCCAGCAGCGTAGTTGGGGTGGGGAGGGATGAGCAGTTCTTC CASSVVGVGRDEQFF
TRBJ2-2 TRBV27 TRBD1 . TGTGCCAGTAGGGACAGGGTGAACACCGGGGAGCTGTTTTTT CASRDRVNTGELFF
TRBJ1-1 TRBV5-1 . . TGCGCCAGCAGCTCAACCGGGACACCCGAAGCTTTCTTT CASSSTGTPEAFF
TRBJ1-2 TRBV10-1 . few TGCGCCAGCAGTGTTAGACAGTTTGGGGTCTATGGCTACACCTTC CASSVRQFGVYGYTF